The 23 T cell receptor beta chains reported below all come from one sample, sequenced in a study of regulatory T cells in long-lasting Graves disease. Time point noted: persistent/refractory GD, antithyroid drugs over 5 years with positive TRAb. RNA from PBMCs was the source of the TCR library. According to the study, TCR beta libraries were built with iRepertoire HTBI primers and CDR3-region Arm-PCR. TCRdb analysed the multiplex PCR reads with MiXCR anew, one entry per CDR3 protein. The profile covers 300,000 to 500,000 distinct CDR3 sequences, with more than 20% appearing a single time and less than 25% taken by the ten largest. The material sequenced was peripheral blood mononuclear cells (PBMCs), taken when the disease was refractory, from a patient treated with antithyroid drugs. These receptors all stem from a female donor with Graves disease.

This clonotype was counted between two and nine times. The junction departs from germline at one end; a sequencing error may be responsible. The chain joins TRBV6-5 to TRBJ1-5, with D possibly being TRBD1 (6 bases). CDR1 MNHEY and CDR2 SVGAGI come from the germline V gene. This CDR3 region has 14 residues. The CDR3 sequence: CTSSYAGGLQPQHF. The CDR3 DNA reads as TGTACCAGCAGTTACGCGGGGGGCCTGCAGCCCCAGCATTTT.

CDR3 amino acids: CASSNLIGGNEQFF. CDR3 DNA: TGTGCCAGTAGTAACTTAATAGGGGGTAATGAGCAGTTCTTC. The chain is built from TRBV19 and TRBJ2-1; D may be TRBD1 (6 bases). Trimming left V 4 bases short and J 7 bases short, with 14 bases between. CDR3 length equals 14 residues. From germline, CDR1 is LNHDA and CDR2 SQIVND (reference sequence).

This clonotype was seen a few times. One end of the junction does not line up with germline, which may come from a read error. V and J are TRBV20-1 and TRBJ1-6; 7 bases are shared with TRBD1. CDR1 and CDR2 (germline): DFQATT, SNEGSKA (reference sequence). The CDR3 runs 17 residues. The CDR3 DNA is TGCGGTGCCGCAAAAGCCTCCGGGACAGCAAATAATTCACCCCTCCACTTT. It codes for CGAAKASGTANNSPLHF.

The chain carries TRBV12-3 or TRBV12-4 and TRBJ2-1; 14 bases fit TRBD2. This CDR3 contains 16 residues. The V segment lost 1 base and the J segment 15 bases; nucleotides outside the gene matches: 11. The CDR3 loop reads CASSLGPGTSGRNGFF. CDR3 DNA sequence: TGTGCCAGCAGTTTAGGGCCTGGGACTAGCGGGAGAAATGGGTTCTTC.

This clonotype was recorded a few times. This chain connects TRBV20-1 to TRBJ2-7; maybe TRBD2 (5 bases). This CDR3 is 12 amino acids long. Per the germline V gene, CDR1 is DFQATT and CDR2 is SNEGSKA (reference sequence). V dropped 6 bases and J dropped 13 bases, with 22 bases sitting between them. CDR3 nucleotide sequence: TGCAGTGCCCTTATACCGGGGTCCGTGGGCTACTTC. Translated, it gives CSALIPGSVGYF.

Of note for this clonotype: One base away lies a much larger clone, so this may be a sequencing read error. The CDR3 spells CASSSSGLGTQCF. CDR3 nucleotide sequence: TGTGCCAGCAGTTCCTCAGGCCTGGGGACCCAGTGCTTC. The chain carries TRBV12-3 or TRBV12-4 and TRBJ2-5; the D gene could be TRBD1 or TRBD2 (5 bases each). The CDR3 runs to 13 residues.

This chain uses TRBV29-1 with TRBJ2-5; D not certain. Trimming left V 0 bases short and J 7 bases short, with 9 bases between. The CDR3 spans 12 residues. CDR1 is SQVTM and CDR2 is ANQGSEA in the germline V gene. As DNA, the CDR3 is TGCAGCGTTGAAGATTATTCTCTGACCCAGTACTTC. It translates to CSVEDYSLTQYF. The complete variable domain, with remaining parts taken from reference TRBV29-1 and TRBJ2-5, reads SAVISQKPSRDICQRGTSLTIQCQVDSQVTMMFWYRQQPGQSLTLIATANQGSEATYESGFVIDKFPISRPNLTFSTLTVSNMSPEDSSIYLCSVEDYSLTQYFGPGTRLLVL.

This clonotype has at least ten counts. V and J are TRBV5-5 and TRBJ2-7; 8 bases fit TRBD2. Germline loops: CDR1 SGHKS, CDR2 YYEKEE (reference sequence). V was pared by 4 bases and J by 5 bases, with 11 bases of the junction left unmatched. This CDR3 has 15 residues. CDR3 sequence: CASSTKREIGDEQYF. The DNA of the CDR3 is TGTGCCAGCAGCACAAAGCGGGAGATAGGCGACGAGCAGTACTTC.

This clonotype was detected once. The chain joins TRBV7-9 to TRBJ2-4; D unresolved. The CDR3 runs 14 residues. CDR1 is SEHNR and CDR2 is FQNEAQ in the germline V gene (reference sequence). With 4 bases removed from V and 0 bases from J, the gap between germline ends came to 7 bases. CDR3 region: CASSSDLAKNIQYF. In nucleotides, the CDR3 is TGTGCCAGCAGCTCGGATCTAGCCAAAAACATTCAGTACTTC.

This rearrangement joins TRBV11-2 to TRBJ2-1; 12 nucleotides match TRBD2. The CDR3 totals 17 residues. The V segment lost 0 bases and the J segment 8 bases; nucleotides outside the gene matches: 8. Germline CDR1 and CDR2: SGHAT and FQNNGV. Written as DNA, the CDR3 is TGTGCCAGCAGCTTAGACGGTTTTGCTAGCGGGAGGGATGAGCAGTTCTTC. This translates into CASSLDGFASGRDEQFF.

This clonotype was recorded a few times. The V gene is TRBV27, the J gene TRBJ2-4; D tentatively reads TRBD1 or TRBD2 (6 bases each). This CDR3 comprises 13 residues. Germline CDR1 and CDR2: MNHEY and SMNVEV (reference sequence). With 3 bases removed from V and 12 bases from J, the gap between germline ends came to 15 bases. CDR3 loop: CASSFRGVGHQYF. DNA of the CDR3: TGTGCCAGCAGTTTTAGGGGGGTGGGACATCAGTACTTC.

In this sample, this clonotype turned up many times. This rearrangement joins TRBV28 to TRBJ2-7; a possible D gene is TRBD1 (6 bases). Germline V lookup: CDR1 MDHEN, CDR2 SYDVKM. CDR3 length equals 12 residues. V dropped 7 bases and J dropped 4 bases, with 11 bases sitting between them. CDR3 sequence: CASTTDSYEQYF. CDR3 bases: TGTGCCAGCACTACGGACAGTTACGAGCAGTACTTC.

This clonotype showed up just a few times. V usage is TRBV5-1 and J usage is TRBJ1-1, with D maybe TRBD1 (6 bases). Germline V gives CDR1 SGHRS, CDR2 YFSETQ. V was cut by 4 bases and J by 1 base, with 17 bases left in between. There are 16 residues in the CDR3. The CDR3 loop is CASSPSPPGENTEAFF. The CDR3 DNA is TGCGCCAGCAGCCCAAGCCCGCCAGGGGAGAACACTGAAGCTTTCTTT.

In this sample, this clonotype turned up many times. The rearrangement uses TRBV20-1 and TRBJ1-2, with unresolved D. The germline V gene has CDR1 DFQATT and CDR2 SNEGSKA (reference sequence). V was clipped by 4 bases and J by 0 bases, with 9 bases between them. This CDR3 region has 13 residues. CDR3 sequence (DNA): TGCAGTGCTAAGAGGGTTGCTAACTATGGCTACACCTTC. As protein: CSAKRVANYGYTF.

This chain links TRBV7-9 with TRBJ2-2; a weak D match, TRBD2 (5 bases). V was cut by 5 bases and J by 11 bases, with 15 bases left in between. The CDR3 is 13 amino acids. The germline V gene encodes CDR1 SEHNR and CDR2 FQNEAQ (reference sequence). This CDR3 is CASSPRTQAELFF. DNA of the CDR3: TGTGCCAGCAGCCCTCGGACTCAGGCTGAGCTGTTTTTT. The full variable domain, with the rest looked up from reference TRBV7-9 and TRBJ2-2, is DTGVSQNPRHKITKRGQNVTFRCDPISEHNRLYWYRQTLGQGPEFLTYFQNEAQLEKSRLLSDRFSAERPKGSFSTLEIQRTEQGDSAMYLCASSPRTQAELFFGEGSRLTVL.

The CDR3 coding sequence is TGTGCCAGCAGCCCCGGACGGGGGGTTAGCACAGATACGCAGTATTTT. This sequence encodes CASSPGRGVSTDTQYF. The rearrangement joins TRBV7-2 to TRBJ2-3, with 7 positions matching TRBD2. The germline CDR1 and CDR2 sequences are SGHTA and FQGNSA. Trimming took 5 bases from V and 0 from J; bases not matched to a gene: 8. The CDR3 covers 16 residues.

The chain couples TRBV5-1 to TRBJ2-3; tentatively, D is TRBD1 (6 bases). V was cut by 1 base and J by 2 bases, with 11 bases left in between. Germline V gene lookup returns CDR1 SGHRS and CDR2 YFSETQ. The CDR3 has 15 amino acids. In DNA form, the CDR3 reads TGCGCCAGCAGCTTGCGAGGACAGTTCACAGATACGCAGTATTTT. Encoded protein: CASSLRGQFTDTQYF.

This clonotype was observed a single time. The genes are TRBV2 and TRBJ2-7, with TRBD1 matching over 7 bases. With V trimmed by 8 bases and J by 3 bases, 10 bases remained unmatched. From germline, CDR1 is SNHLY and CDR2 FYNNEI. This CDR3 is 14 amino acids long. CDR3 DNA: TGTGCCAGCCGCCAGGGACAGCCCAGCTACGAGCAGTACTTC. Protein sequence: CASRQGQPSYEQYF.

Many counts were recorded for this clonotype. This chain joins TRBV6-1 and TRBJ2-7, with 8 nucleotides matching TRBD2. CDR3 size: 14 residues. The junction had 7 bases not matched to a gene; V was cut back by 7 bases and J by 2 bases. The germline CDR1 and CDR2 sequences are MNHNS and SASEGT. CDR3 sequence (DNA): TGTGCCAGCAATATGAAGCGGGAGACCTACGAGCAGTACTTC. It codes for CASNMKRETYEQYF.

This clonotype appeared many times. The rearrangement uses TRBV30 and TRBJ2-2; the D gene is possibly TRBD1 (5 bases). This CDR3 comprises 14 residues. Germline assignment: CDR1 GTSNPN and CDR2 SVGIG (reference sequence). V lost 6 bases and J 2 bases, leaving 13 bases between the germline ends. CDR3 sequence reads: CACPPDSNTGELFF. As DNA, the CDR3 is TGTGCCTGCCCTCCCGACAGTAACACCGGGGAGCTGTTTTTT. Full variable domain (outside the CDR3, taken from reference TRBV30 and TRBJ2-2): SQTIHQWPATLVQPVGSPLSLECTVEGTSNPNLYWYRQAAGRGLQLLFYSVGIGQISSEVPQNLSASRPQDRQFILSSKKLLLSDSGFYLCACPPDSNTGELFFGEGSRLTVL.

In its sample, this clonotype was seen many times. V usage is TRBV28 and J usage is TRBJ1-5; the D is unclear. The germline CDR1 and CDR2 sequences are MDHEN and SYDVKM. The CDR3 is 15 amino acids. The V end was cut by 6 bases, the J end by 2 bases, with 14 bases between. CDR3 in amino acids: CASSSSDRRNQPQHF. CDR3 nucleotide sequence: TGTGCCAGCAGCTCCTCCGACCGACGCAATCAGCCCCAGCATTTT. The full variable domain, rest sourced from reference TRBV28 and TRBJ1-5, is DVKVTQSSRYLVKRTGEKVFLECVQDMDHENMFWYRQDPGLGLRLIYFSYDVKMKEKGDIPEGYSVSREKKERFSLILESASTNQTSMYLCASSSSDRRNQPQHFGDGTRLSIL.

The CDR3 DNA is TGTGCCACCAGTGATGTATCCGGACAGGGACCTACCGGGGAGCTGTTTTTT. Its protein product is CATSDVSGQGPTGELFF. J is TRBJ2-2 and V is TRBV24-1; 8 bases are shared with TRBD1. This CDR3 has 17 residues. CDR1 is KGHDR, CDR2 SFDVKD, per germline. V shed 3 bases and J 5 bases; nucleotides not matched to a gene: 10.

Concerning this clonotype: A single base separates this from a much larger clone, so it may be a read error. The gene calls are TRBV6-1 and TRBJ2-7; D might be TRBD1 (5 bases). Germline CDR1 is MNHNS and CDR2 is SASEGT. V shed 8 bases and J shed 4 bases, with 18 bases lying between them. The CDR3 extends over 14 amino acids. DNA of the CDR3: TGTGCCAGCGGTTACCATGGGGCTCCTTACGAGCAGTACTTC. Protein: CASGYHGAPYEQYF.